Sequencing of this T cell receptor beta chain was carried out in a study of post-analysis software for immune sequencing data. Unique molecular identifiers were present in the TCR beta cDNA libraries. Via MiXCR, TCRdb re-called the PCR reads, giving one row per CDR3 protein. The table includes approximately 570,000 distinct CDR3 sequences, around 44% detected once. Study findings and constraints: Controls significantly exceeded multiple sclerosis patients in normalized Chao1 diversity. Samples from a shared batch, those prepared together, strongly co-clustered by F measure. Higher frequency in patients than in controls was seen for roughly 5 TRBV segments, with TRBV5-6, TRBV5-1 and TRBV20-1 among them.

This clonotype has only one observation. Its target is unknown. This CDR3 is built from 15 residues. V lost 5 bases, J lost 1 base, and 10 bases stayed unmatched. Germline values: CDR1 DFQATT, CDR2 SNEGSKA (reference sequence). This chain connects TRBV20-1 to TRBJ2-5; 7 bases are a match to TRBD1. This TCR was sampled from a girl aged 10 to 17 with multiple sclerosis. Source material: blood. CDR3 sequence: CSAWGAGGIQETQYF. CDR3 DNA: TGCAGTGCTTGGGGAGCAGGGGGAATCCAAGAGACCCAGTACTTC.